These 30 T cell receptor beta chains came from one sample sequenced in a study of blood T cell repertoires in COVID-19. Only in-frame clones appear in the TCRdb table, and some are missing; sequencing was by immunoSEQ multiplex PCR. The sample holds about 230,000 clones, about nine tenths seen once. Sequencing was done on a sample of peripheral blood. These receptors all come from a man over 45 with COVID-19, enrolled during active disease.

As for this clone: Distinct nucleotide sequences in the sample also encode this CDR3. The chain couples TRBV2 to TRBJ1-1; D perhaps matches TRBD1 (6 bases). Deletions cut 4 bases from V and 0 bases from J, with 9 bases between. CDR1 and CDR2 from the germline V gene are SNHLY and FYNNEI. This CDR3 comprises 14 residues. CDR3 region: CASSAQGLNTEAFF. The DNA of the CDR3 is TGTGCCAGCAGTGCACAGGGATTGAACACTGAAGCTTTCTTT.

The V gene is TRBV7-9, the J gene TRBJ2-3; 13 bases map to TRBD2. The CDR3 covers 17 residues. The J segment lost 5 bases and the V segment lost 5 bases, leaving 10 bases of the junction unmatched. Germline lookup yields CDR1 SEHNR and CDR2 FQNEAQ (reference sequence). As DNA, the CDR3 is TGTGCCAGCAGCCCCGGACTAGCGGGAGTTCTAGGAGATACGCAGTATTTT. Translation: CASSPGLAGVLGDTQYF.

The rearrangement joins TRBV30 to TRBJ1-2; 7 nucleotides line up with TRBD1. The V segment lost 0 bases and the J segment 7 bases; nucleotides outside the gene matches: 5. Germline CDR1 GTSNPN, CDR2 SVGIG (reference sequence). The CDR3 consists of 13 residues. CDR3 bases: TGTGCCTGGAGTGTACTCTCAGGGGGTGGCTACACCTTC. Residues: CAWSVLSGGGYTF.

CDR3 nucleotides: TGTGCCAGCAGTTACTCCGGAGAGGATAGCAATCAGCCCCAGCATTTT. It is translated as CASSYSGEDSNQPQHF. V is TRBV6-6 and J is TRBJ1-5; the D is unclear. Between the trimmed V and J ends, which lost 0 bases and 0 bases, there was a span of 9 bases. Germline V lookup: CDR1 MNHNY, CDR2 SVGAGI (reference sequence). The CDR3 length is 16 residues.

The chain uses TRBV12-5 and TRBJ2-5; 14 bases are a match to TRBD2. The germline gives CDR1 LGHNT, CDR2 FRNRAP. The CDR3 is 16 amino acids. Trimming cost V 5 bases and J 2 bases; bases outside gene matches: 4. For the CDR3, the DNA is TGTGCTAGTGGTCTAGGGACTAGCGGGGGTCAAGAGACCCAGTACTTC. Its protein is CASGLGTSGGQETQYF.

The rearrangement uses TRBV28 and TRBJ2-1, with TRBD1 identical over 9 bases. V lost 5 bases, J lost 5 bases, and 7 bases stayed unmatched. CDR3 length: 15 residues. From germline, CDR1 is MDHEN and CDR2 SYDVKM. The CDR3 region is CASSPNGQGHNEQFF. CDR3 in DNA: TGTGCCAGCAGTCCCAACGGACAGGGGCACAATGAGCAGTTCTTC.

The CDR3 DNA reads TGTGCCAGTAGGAATTGGAGGGCGCGGTTCATCGATGAGCAGTTCTTC. Its translation is CASRNWRARFIDEQFF. The gene calls are TRBV19 and TRBJ2-1; D possibly corresponds to TRBD2 (6 bases). Germline-derived CDR1 and CDR2 are LNHDA and SQIVND (reference sequence). V gave up 6 bases and J gave up 8 bases, with 23 bases separating them. The CDR3 loop spans 16 amino acids.

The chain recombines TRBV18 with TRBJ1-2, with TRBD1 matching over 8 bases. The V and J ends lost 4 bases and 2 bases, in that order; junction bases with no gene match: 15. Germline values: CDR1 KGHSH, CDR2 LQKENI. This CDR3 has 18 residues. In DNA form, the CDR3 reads TGTGCCAGCTCACTATCTGGACAGGGCCACGCACAAAACTATGGCTACACCTTC. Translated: CASSLSGQGHAQNYGYTF.

The CDR3 here is CGWGDSYEQYF. As DNA, the CDR3 is TGTGGATGGGGAGACTCCTACGAGCAGTACTTC. The chain has TRBV28 and TRBJ2-7; D is possibly TRBD2 (5 bases). The V gene's germline CDR1 is MDHEN and CDR2 SYDVKM. The CDR3 loop spans 11 amino acids.

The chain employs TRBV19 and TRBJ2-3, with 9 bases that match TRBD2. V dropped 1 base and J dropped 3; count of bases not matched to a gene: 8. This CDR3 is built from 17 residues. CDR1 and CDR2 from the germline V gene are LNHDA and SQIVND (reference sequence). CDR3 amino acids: CASSIAGSGRVTDTQYF. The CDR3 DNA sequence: TGTGCCAGTAGTATAGCGGGTAGCGGGAGAGTTACAGATACGCAGTATTTT.

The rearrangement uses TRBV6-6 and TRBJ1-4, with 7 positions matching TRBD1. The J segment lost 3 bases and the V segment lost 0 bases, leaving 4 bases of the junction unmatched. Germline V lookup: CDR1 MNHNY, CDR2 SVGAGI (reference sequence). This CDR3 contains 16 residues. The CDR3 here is CASSYSFGQANEKLFF. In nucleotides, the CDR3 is TGTGCCAGCAGTTACTCGTTCGGACAGGCTAATGAAAAACTGTTTTTT.

Written as DNA, the CDR3 is TGCAGTGCTAGTGGGCAGGGGGTCTGGGAGACCCAGTACTTC. It specifies CSASGQGVWETQYF. The rearrangement uses TRBV20-1 and TRBJ2-5; 7 bases align to TRBD1. The CDR3 is 14 amino acids. The germline gives CDR1 DFQATT, CDR2 SNEGSKA (reference sequence). V gave up 3 bases and J gave up 5 bases; unmatched junction bases: 9.

CDR3: CASSQDPAQGINEQFF. The CDR3 nucleotides are TGCGCCAGCAGCCAAGACCCGGCACAGGGGATCAATGAGCAGTTCTTC. The gene calls are TRBV4-1 and TRBJ2-1; 7 bases map to TRBD1. The CDR3 has 16 residues. V was clipped by 0 bases and J by 6 bases; unmatched bases: 8. Germline assignment: CDR1 MGHRA and CDR2 YSYEKL.

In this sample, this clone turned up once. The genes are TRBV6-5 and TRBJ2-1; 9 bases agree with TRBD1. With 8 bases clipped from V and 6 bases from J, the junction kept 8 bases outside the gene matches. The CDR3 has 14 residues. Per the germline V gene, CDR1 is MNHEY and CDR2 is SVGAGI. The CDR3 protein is CASWRDRAFNEQFF. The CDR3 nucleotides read TGTGCCAGCTGGCGGGACAGGGCTTTCAATGAGCAGTTCTTC.

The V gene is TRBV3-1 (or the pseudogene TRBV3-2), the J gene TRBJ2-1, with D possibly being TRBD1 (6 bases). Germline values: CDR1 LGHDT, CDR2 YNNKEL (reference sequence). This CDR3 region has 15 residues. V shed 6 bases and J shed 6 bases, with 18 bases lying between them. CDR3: CASRWLGAGGNEQFF. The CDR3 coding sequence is TGTGCCAGCAGGTGGTTGGGGGCCGGTGGCAATGAGCAGTTCTTC.

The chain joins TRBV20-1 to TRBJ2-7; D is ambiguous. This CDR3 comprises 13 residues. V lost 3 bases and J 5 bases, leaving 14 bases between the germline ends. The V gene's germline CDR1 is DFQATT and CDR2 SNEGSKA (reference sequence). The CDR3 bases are TGCAGTGCTAGTTGGGCCTCCCCCCACGAGCAGTACTTC. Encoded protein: CSASWASPHEQYF.

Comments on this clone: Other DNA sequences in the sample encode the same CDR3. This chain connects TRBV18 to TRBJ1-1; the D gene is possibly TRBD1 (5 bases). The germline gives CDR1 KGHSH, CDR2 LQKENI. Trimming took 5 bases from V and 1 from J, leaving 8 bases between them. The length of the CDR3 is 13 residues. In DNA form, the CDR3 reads TGTGCCAGCTCAGCCGACAGGAACACTGAAGCTTTCTTT. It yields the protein CASSADRNTEAFF.

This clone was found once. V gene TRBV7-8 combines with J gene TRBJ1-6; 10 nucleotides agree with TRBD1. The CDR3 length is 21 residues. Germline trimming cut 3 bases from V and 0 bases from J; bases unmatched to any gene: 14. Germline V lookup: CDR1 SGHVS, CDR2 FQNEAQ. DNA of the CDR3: TGTGCCAGCAGCTTCTTGGGACAGGGGAATCTTCCGACCTCCTATAATTCACCCCTCCACTTT. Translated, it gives CASSFLGQGNLPTSYNSPLHF.

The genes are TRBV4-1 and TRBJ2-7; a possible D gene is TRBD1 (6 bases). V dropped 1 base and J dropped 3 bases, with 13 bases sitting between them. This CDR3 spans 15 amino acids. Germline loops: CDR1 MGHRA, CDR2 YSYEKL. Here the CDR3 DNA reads TGCGCCAGCAGCCAAGGGCCGGACAGAGGCTACGAGCAGTACTTC. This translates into CASSQGPDRGYEQYF.

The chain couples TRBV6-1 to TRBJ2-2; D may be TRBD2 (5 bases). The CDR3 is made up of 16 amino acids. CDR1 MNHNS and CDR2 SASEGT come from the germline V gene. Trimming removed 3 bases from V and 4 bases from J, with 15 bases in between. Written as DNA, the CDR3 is TGTGCCAGCAGTGACCTCTCCCGGGGTAGCACCGGGGAGCTGTTTTTT. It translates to CASSDLSRGSTGELFF.

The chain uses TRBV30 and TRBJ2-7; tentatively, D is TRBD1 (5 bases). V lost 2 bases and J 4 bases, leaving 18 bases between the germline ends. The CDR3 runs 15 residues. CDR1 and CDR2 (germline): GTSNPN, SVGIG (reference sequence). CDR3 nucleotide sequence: TGTGCCTGGAGTAGTAGAACAGGAGAAAAATACGAGCAGTACTTC. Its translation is CAWSSRTGEKYEQYF.

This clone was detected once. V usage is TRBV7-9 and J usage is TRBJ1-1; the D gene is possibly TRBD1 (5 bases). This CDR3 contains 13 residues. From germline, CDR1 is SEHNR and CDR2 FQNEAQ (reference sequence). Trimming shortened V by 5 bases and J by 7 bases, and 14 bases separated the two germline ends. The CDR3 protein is CASSLGTEGEAFF. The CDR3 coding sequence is TGTGCCAGCAGCCTCGGGACTGAAGGTGAAGCTTTCTTT.

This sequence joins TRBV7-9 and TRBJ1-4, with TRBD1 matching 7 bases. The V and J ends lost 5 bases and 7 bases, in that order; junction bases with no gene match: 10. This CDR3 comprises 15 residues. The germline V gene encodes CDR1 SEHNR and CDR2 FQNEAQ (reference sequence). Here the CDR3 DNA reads TGTGCCAGCAGCACGAGACAGGGACGGGGTGAAAAACTGTTTTTT. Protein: CASSTRQGRGEKLFF.

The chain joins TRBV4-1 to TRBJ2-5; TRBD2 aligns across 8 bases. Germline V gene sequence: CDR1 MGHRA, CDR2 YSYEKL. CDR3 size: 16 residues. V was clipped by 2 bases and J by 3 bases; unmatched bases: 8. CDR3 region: CASSQNPGLVEETQYF. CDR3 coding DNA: TGCGCCAGCAGCCAAAATCCGGGACTAGTTGAAGAGACCCAGTACTTC.

The DNA for the CDR3 is TGTGCCAGCAGTTCTCTCCGCGGGGGGCCGGGGGAAAAACTGTTTTTT. This codes for CASSSLRGGPGEKLFF. J is TRBJ1-4 and V is TRBV6-5; weak D call: TRBD1 (6 bases). CDR1 MNHEY and CDR2 SVGAGI come from the germline V gene. The germline V and J ends were trimmed by 4 bases and 8 bases, with 20 bases remaining between them. The CDR3 is made up of 16 amino acids.

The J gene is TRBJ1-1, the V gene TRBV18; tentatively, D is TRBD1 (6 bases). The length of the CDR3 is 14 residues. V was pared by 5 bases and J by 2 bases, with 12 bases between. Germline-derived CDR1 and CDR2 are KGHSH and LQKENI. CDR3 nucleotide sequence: TGTGCCAGCTCAACAACGGACAGTAACACTGAAGCTTTCTTT. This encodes CASSTTDSNTEAFF.

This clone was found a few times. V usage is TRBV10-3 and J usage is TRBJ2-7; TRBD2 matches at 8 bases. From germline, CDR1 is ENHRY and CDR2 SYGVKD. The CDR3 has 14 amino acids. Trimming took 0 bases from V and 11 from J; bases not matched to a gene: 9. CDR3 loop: CAISESTTGGAEYF. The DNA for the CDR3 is TGTGCCATCAGTGAGTCCACGACGGGAGGGGCGGAGTACTTC.

CDR3 sequence: CASTEGGAYEQYF. In nucleotides, the CDR3 is TGTGCCAGCACCGAAGGGGGGGCATACGAGCAGTACTTC. V gene TRBV2 combines with J gene TRBJ2-7, with D possibly matching TRBD2 (7 bases). V lost 7 bases and J 4 bases, leaving 14 bases between the germline ends. This CDR3 region has 13 residues. Germline CDR1 reads SNHLY; CDR2 reads FYNNEI.

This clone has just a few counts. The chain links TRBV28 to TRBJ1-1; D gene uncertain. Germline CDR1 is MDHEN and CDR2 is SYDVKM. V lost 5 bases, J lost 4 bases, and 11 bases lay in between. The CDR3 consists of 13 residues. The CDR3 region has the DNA TGTGCCAGCAGTCCGCACCGGGGCACTGAAGCTTTCTTT. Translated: CASSPHRGTEAFF.

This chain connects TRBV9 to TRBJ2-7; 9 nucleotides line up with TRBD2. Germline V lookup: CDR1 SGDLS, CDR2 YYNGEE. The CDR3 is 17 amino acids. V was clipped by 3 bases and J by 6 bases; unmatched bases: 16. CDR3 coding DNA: TGTGCCAGCAGCGCAACCTTGCAGACTAGCGGCGCAGGCGAGCAGTACTTC. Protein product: CASSATLQTSGAGEQYF.